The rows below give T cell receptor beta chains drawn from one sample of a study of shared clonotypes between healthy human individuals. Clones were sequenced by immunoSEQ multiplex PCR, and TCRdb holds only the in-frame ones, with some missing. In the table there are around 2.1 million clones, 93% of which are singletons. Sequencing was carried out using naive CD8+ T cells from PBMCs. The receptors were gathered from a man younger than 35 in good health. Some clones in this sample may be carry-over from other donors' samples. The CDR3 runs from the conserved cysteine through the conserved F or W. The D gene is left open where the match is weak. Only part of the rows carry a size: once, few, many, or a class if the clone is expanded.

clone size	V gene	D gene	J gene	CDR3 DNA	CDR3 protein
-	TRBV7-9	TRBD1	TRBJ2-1	TGTGCCAGCAGCCCAGGGGGCGGGTCTAGCTCCTACAATGAGCAGTTCTTC	CASSPGGGSSSYNEQFF
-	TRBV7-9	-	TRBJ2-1	TGTGCCAGCAGCCAGACCCCTATGAACAATGAGCAGTTCTTC	CASSQTPMNNEQFF
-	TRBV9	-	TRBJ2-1	TGTGCCAGCAGCGTAGCAGACCAAAACAATGAGCAGTTCTTC	CASSVADQNNEQFF
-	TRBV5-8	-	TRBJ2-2	TGTGCCAGCAGCTTGGACAGAGCGAACACCGGGGAGCTGTTTTTT	CASSLDRANTGELFF
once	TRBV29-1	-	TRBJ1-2	TGCAGCGTCGCCGGGGGCCCCTCCTATGGCTACACCTTC	CSVAGGPSYGYTF
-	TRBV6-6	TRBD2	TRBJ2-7	TGTGCCAGCAAGGTACCGGGACTAGGGGACTACGAGCAGTACTTC	CASKVPGLGDYEQYF
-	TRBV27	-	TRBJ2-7	TGTGCCAGCTCCCGGACAGCATTTATCTACGAGCAGTACTTC	CASSRTAFIYEQYF
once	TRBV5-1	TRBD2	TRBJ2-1	TGCGCCAGCAGAATGACGAGCGGGAGGGCCGCGTACAATGAGCAGTTCTTC	CASRMTSGRAAYNEQFF
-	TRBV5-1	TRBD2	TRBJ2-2	TGCGCCAGCAGCCCGCGACTAGCGGGAGATACCGGGGAGCTGTTTTTT	CASSPRLAGDTGELFF
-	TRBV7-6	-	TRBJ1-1	TGTGCCAGCAGCCATCGCGAGGTGGGGAAAAGTGGCACTGAAGCTTTCTTT	CASSHREVGKSGTEAFF
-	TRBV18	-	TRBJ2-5	TGTGCCAGCTCACCACTGAGGACAGCAAGCCAAGAGACCCAGTACTTC	CASSPLRTASQETQYF